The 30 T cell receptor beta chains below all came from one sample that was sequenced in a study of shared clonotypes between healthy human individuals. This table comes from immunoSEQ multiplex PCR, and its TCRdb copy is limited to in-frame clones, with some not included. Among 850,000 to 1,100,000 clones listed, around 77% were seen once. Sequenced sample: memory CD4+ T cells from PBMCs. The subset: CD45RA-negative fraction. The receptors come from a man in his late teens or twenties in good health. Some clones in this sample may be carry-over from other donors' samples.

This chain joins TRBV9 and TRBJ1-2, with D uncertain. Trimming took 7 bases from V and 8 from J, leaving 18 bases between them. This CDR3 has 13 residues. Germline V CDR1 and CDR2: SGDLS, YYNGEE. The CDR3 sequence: CASGDIEGWGYTF. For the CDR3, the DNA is TGTGCCAGCGGAGATATAGAGGGTTGGGGCTACACCTTC.

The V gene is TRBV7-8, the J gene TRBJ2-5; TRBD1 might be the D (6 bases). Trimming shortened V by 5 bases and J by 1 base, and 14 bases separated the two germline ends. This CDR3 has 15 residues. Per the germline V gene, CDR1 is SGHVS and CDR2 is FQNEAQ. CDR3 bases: TGTGCCAGCAGCGTGTGGACAGAGTCCCAAGAGACCCAGTACTTC. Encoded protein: CASSVWTESQETQYF. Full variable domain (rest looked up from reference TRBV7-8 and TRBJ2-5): GAGVSQSPRYKVAKRGQDVALRCDPISGHVSLFWYQQALGQGPEFLTYFQNEAQLDKSGLPSDRFFAERPEGSVSTLKIQRTQQEDSAVYLCASSVWTESQETQYFGPGTRLLVL.

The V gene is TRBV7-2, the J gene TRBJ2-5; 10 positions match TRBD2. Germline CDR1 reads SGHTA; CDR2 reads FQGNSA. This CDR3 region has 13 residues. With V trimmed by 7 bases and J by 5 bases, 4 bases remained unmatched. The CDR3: CASNPAGGETQYF. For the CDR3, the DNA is TGTGCCAGCAACCCAGCGGGAGGGGAGACCCAGTACTTC.

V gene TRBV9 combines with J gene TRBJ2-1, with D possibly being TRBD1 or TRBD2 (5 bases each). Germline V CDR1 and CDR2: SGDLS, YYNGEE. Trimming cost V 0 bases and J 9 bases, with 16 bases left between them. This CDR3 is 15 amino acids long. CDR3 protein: CASSVEGQGPAEQFF. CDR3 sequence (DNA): TGTGCCAGCAGCGTAGAGGGGCAGGGACCCGCTGAGCAGTTCTTC.

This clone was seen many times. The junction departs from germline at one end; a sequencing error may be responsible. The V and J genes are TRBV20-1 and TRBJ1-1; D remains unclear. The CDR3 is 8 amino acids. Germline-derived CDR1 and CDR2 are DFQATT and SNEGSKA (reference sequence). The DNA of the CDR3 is TGCAGTGCTCCTCCTGGGCTTTTT. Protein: CSAPPGLF.

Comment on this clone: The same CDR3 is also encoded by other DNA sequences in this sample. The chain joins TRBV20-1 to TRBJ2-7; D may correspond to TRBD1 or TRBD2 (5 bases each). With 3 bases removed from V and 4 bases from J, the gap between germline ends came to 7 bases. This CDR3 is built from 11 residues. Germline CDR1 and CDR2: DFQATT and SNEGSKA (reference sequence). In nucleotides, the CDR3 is TGCAGTGCTAGGGGGGTGTACGAGCAGTACTTC. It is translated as CSARGVYEQYF.

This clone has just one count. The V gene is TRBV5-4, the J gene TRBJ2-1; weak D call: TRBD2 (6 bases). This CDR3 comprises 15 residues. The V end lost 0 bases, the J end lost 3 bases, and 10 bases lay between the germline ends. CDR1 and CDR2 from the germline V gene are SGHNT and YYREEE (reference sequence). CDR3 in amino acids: CASSLGQGLYNEQFF. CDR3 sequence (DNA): TGTGCCAGCAGCTTGGGGCAGGGACTCTACAATGAGCAGTTCTTC.

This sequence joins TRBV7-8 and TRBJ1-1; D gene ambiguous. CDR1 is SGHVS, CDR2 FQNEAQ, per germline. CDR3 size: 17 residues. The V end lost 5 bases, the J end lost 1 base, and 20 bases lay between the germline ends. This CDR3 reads CASSHLRFLGQNTEAFF. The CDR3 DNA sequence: TGTGCCAGCAGCCACCTGAGGTTTTTGGGCCAGAACACTGAAGCTTTCTTT. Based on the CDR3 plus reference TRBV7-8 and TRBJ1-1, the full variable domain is GAGVSQSPRYKVAKRGQDVALRCDPISGHVSLFWYQQALGQGPEFLTYFQNEAQLDKSGLPSDRFFAERPEGSVSTLKIQRTQQEDSAVYLCASSHLRFLGQNTEAFFGQGTRLTVV.

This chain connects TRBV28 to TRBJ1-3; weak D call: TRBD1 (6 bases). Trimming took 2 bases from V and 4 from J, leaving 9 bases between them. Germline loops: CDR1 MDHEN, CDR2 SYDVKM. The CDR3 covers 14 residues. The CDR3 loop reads CASSLGTLGNTIYF. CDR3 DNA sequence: TGTGCCAGCAGTTTAGGGACACTCGGAAACACCATATATTTT.

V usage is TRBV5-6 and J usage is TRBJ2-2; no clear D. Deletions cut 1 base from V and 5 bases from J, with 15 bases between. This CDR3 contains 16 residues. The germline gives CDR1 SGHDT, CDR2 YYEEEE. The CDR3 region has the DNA TGTGCCAGCAGCTTGATCAGGACCCTAGGGACCGGGGAGCTGTTTTTT. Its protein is CASSLIRTLGTGELFF.

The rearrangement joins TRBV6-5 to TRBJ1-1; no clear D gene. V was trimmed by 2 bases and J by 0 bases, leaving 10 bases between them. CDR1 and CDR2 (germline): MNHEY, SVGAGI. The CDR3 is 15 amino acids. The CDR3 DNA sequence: TGTGCCAGCAGTTACACCGCGGGGATGAACACTGAAGCTTTCTTT. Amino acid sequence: CASSYTAGMNTEAFF.

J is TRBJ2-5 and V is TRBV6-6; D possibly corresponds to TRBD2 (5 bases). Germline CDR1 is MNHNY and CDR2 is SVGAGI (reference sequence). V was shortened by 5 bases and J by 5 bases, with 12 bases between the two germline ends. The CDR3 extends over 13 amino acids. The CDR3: CASSRGVQETQYF. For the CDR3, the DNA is TGTGCCAGCAGTCGGGGAGTTCAGGAGACCCAGTACTTC.

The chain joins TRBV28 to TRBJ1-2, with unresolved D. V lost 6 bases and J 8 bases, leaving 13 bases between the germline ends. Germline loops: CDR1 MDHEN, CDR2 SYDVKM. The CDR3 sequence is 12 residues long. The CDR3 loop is CASRPTGRGYTF. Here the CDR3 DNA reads TGTGCCAGCAGGCCAACGGGTCGGGGCTACACCTTC.

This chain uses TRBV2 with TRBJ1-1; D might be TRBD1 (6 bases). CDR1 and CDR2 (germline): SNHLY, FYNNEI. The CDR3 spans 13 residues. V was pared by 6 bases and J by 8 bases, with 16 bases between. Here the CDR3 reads CASSQPPTGEAFF. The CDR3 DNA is TGTGCCAGCAGCCAACCCCCGACAGGAGAAGCTTTCTTT.

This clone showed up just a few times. The DNA for the CDR3 is TGTGCCAGCAGCTTATGGGGACAGGGAAAAGAGACCCAGTACTTC. The encoded protein is CASSLWGQGKETQYF. The chain is built from TRBV7-6 and TRBJ2-5, with 9 bases fitting TRBD1. This CDR3 is built from 15 residues. With V trimmed by 2 bases and J by 3 bases, 4 bases remained unmatched. Germline values: CDR1 SGHVS, CDR2 FNYEAQ.

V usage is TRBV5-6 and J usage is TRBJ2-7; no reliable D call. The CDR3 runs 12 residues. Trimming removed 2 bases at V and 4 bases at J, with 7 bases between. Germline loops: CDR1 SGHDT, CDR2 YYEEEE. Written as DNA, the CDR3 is TGTGCCAGCAGCTTTTCCAATTACGAGCAGTACTTC. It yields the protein CASSFSNYEQYF.

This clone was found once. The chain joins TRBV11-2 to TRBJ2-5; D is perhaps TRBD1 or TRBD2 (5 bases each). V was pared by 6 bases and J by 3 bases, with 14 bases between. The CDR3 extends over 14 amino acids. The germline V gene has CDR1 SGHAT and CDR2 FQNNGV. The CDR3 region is CASSPGTAKETQYF. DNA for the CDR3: TGTGCCAGCAGTCCCGGGACGGCAAAAGAGACCCAGTACTTC.

The CDR3 coding sequence is TGTGCCAGCAGTTCCCCAATACTAGTACTCTACGAGCAGTACTTC. This sequence encodes CASSSPILVLYEQYF. The chain recombines TRBV28 with TRBJ2-7, with D tentatively TRBD2 (5 bases). Trimming took 4 bases from V and 3 from J, leaving 16 bases between them. The CDR3 runs 15 residues. CDR1 is MDHEN, CDR2 SYDVKM, per germline.

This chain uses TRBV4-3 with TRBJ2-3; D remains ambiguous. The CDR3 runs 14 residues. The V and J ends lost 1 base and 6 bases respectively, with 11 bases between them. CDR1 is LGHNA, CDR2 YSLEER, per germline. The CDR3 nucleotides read TGCGCCAGCAGCCAAGGGACCCTAAAGGATACGCAGTATTTT. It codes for CASSQGTLKDTQYF.

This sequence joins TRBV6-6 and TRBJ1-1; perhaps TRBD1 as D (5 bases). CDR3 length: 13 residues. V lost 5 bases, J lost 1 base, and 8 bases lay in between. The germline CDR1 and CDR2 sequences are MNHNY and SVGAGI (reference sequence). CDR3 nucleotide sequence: TGTGCCAGCAGTAATCAGGGGAACACTGAAGCTTTCTTT. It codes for CASSNQGNTEAFF.

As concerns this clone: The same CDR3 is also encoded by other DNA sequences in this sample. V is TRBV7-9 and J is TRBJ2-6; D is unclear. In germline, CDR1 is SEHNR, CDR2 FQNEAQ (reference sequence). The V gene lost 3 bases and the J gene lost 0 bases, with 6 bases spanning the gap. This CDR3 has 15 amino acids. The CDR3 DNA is TGTGCCAGCAGCTTGGGGATCTCTGGGGCCAACGTCCTGACTTTC. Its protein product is CASSLGISGANVLTF.

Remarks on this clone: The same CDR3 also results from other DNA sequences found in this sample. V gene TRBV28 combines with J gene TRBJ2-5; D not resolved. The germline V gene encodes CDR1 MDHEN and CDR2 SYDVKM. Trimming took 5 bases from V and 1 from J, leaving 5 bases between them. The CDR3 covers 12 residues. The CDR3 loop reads CASSRTQETQYF. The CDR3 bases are TGTGCCAGCAGTAGGACCCAAGAGACCCAGTACTTC.

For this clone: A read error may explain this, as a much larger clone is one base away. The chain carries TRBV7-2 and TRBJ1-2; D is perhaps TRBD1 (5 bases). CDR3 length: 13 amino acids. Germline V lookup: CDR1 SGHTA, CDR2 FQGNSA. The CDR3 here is CVSSLGQGRSYTF. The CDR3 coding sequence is TGTGTCAGCAGCCTGGGGCAGGGACGAAGCTACACCTTC.

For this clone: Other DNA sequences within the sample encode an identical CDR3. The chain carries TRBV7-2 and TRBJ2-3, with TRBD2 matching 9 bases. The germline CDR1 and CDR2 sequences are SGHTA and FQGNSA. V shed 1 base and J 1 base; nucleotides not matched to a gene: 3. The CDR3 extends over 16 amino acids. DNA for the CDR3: TGTGCCAGCAGCTTAGGGGTAGCGGGGGGCACAGATACGCAGTATTTT. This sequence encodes CASSLGVAGGTDTQYF.

DNA of the CDR3: TGTGCCAGCAGCCGCTCGGGTTTCAATGAGCAGTTCTTC. This translates into CASSRSGFNEQFF. V and J are TRBV5-8 and TRBJ2-1; no clear D gene. Germline lookup yields CDR1 SGHTS and CDR2 YDEGEE. There are 13 residues in the CDR3. Trimming shortened V by 4 bases and J by 6 bases, and 11 bases separated the two germline ends.

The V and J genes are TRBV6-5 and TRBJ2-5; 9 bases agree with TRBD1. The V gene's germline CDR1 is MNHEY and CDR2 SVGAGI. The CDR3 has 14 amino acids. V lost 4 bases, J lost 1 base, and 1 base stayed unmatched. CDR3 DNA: TGTGCCAGCAGTTCACAGGGGGCCCAAGAGACCCAGTACTTC. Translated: CASSSQGAQETQYF.

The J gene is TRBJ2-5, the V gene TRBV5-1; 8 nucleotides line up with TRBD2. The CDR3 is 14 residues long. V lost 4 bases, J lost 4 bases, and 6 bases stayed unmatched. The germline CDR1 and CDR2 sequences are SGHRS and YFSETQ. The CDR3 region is CASSRNSGIETQYF. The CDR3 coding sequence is TGCGCCAGCAGCCGGAATAGCGGGATAGAGACCCAGTACTTC.

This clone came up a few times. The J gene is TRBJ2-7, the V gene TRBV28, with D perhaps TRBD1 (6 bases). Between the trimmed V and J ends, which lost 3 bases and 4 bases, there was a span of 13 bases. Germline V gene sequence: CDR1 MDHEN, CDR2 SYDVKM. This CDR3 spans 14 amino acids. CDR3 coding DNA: TGTGCCAGCAGTTTCTACAGGGCTAGGTACGAGCAGTACTTC. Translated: CASSFYRARYEQYF.

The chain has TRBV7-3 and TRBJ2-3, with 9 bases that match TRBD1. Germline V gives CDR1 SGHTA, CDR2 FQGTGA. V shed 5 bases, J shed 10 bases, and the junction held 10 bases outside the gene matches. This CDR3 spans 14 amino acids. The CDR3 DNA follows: TGTGCCAGCAGCCGGACAGGGGTCTTAGGGGCGCAGTATTTT. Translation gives CASSRTGVLGAQYF.

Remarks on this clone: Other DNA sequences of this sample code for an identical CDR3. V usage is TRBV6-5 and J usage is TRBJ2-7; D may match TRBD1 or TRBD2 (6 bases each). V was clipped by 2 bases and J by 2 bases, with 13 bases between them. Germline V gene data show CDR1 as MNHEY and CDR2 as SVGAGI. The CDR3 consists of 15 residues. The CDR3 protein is CASSYRDRGPYEQYF. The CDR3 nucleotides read TGTGCCAGCAGTTACAGGGACCGGGGGCCCTACGAGCAGTACTTC.